These 17 T cell receptor beta chains originate from one sample sequenced in a study of blood T cell repertoires in COVID-19. Generated by immunoSEQ multiplex PCR, the TCRdb table keeps only in-frame clones and is missing some. The data contain under 200,000 clones, roughly 80% of them singletons. Sequencing used peripheral blood. The origin of the receptors is a young woman with acute or convalescent COVID-19.

This clone was counted a single time. The chain recombines TRBV27 with TRBJ2-4; D ambiguous. The germline CDR1 and CDR2 sequences are MNHEY and SMNVEV (reference sequence). This CDR3 comprises 14 residues. Trimming removed 5 bases at V and 0 bases at J, with 8 bases between. CDR3 residues: CASSLTPAKNIQYF. The CDR3 bases are TGTGCCAGCAGTCTGACACCAGCCAAAAACATTCAGTACTTC.

V and J are TRBV28 and TRBJ1-1; 8 bases agree with TRBD1. Trimming cost V 7 bases and J 3 bases; bases outside gene matches: 4. This CDR3 spans 13 amino acids. Germline CDR1 MDHEN, CDR2 SYDVKM. The CDR3 loop is CASKPGQDTEAFF. The CDR3, as DNA: TGTGCCAGCAAGCCGGGACAGGACACTGAAGCTTTCTTT.

This rearrangement joins TRBV9 to TRBJ2-1, with 7 bases aligning to TRBD1. The CDR3 has 18 amino acids. Germline assignment: CDR1 SGDLS and CDR2 YYNGEE. J was trimmed by 6 bases and V by 0 bases; bases with no gene match: 15. CDR3 DNA sequence: TGTGCCAGCAGCGTAGGTCAGGGGGACCCGAGGGTTTCCAATGAGCAGTTCTTC. Its translation is CASSVGQGDPRVSNEQFF.

This clone was recorded only once. The V call is TRBV19, the J call TRBJ2-7, with 9 positions matching TRBD1. V shed 7 bases and J 3 bases; nucleotides not matched to a gene: 7. The V gene's germline CDR1 is LNHDA and CDR2 SQIVND (reference sequence). The CDR3 has 14 residues. The DNA for the CDR3 is TGTGCCAGTAAGTGGGGACAGGGTCACTACGAGCAGTACTTC. Protein sequence: CASKWGQGHYEQYF.

The chain employs TRBV2 and TRBJ2-7; D perhaps matches TRBD1 (6 bases). CDR3 length equals 12 residues. Germline CDR1 is SNHLY and CDR2 is FYNNEI. Trimming stripped 11 bases from V and 5 bases from J, with 16 bases between. For the CDR3, the DNA is TGTGCCTCCCAGGGGTTAAGGGACGAGCAGTACTTC. Encoded protein: CASQGLRDEQYF.

CDR3 sequence (DNA): TGTGCCAGCAGCTTAGGAATGAGCTCCTATAATTCACCCCTCCACTTT. Translated, it gives CASSLGMSSYNSPLHF. The V and J genes are TRBV7-9 and TRBJ1-6, with no clear D. Germline V lookup: CDR1 SEHNR, CDR2 FQNEAQ (reference sequence). V lost 1 base and J 0 bases, leaving 7 bases between the germline ends. The CDR3 totals 16 residues.

V usage is TRBV5-1 and J usage is TRBJ1-1, with D maybe TRBD1 (5 bases). V lost 0 bases to trimming and J lost 1 base, with 7 bases between them. There are 14 residues in the CDR3. Germline V gene sequence: CDR1 SGHRS, CDR2 YFSETQ. CDR3 sequence: CASSLAGGNTEAFF. The CDR3 DNA reads as TGCGCCAGCAGCTTGGCCGGGGGGAACACTGAAGCTTTCTTT.

The chain is built from TRBV5-4 and TRBJ1-4, with 9 bases that match TRBD1. Germline CDR1 and CDR2: SGHNT and YYREEE (reference sequence). V was clipped by 4 bases and J by 3 bases; unmatched bases: 4. CDR3 length: 15 residues. CDR3 in DNA: TGTGCCAGCAGCCGGGACAGGGAACCTAATGAAAAACTGTTTTTT. Its protein product is CASSRDREPNEKLFF.

The sample holds one count of this clone. The chain joins TRBV7-9 to TRBJ2-5; the match to TRBD2 covers 7 bases. The CDR3 is 14 amino acids. V lost 1 base to trimming and J lost 4 bases; unmatched junction nucleotides: 3. Germline loops: CDR1 SEHNR, CDR2 FQNEAQ (reference sequence). CDR3 coding DNA: TGTGCCAGCAGCTTAGAATCTAGCGGAGAGACCCAGTACTTC. Encoded protein: CASSLESSGETQYF.

The gene calls are TRBV19 and TRBJ1-2; D is unclear. Between the trimmed V and J ends, which lost 8 bases and 3 bases, there was a span of 16 bases. This CDR3 comprises 14 residues. Germline assignment: CDR1 LNHDA and CDR2 SQIVND (reference sequence). CDR3 sequence reads: CASRGYNPDYGYTF. The CDR3 bases are TGTGCCAGTCGCGGCTACAACCCGGACTATGGCTACACCTTC.

This rearrangement joins TRBV6-1 to TRBJ1-2; tentative D call: TRBD1 (6 bases). V dropped 1 base and J dropped 4 bases, with 13 bases sitting between them. Germline values: CDR1 MNHNS, CDR2 SASEGT. The CDR3 length is 15 residues. The CDR3 region is CASSEGGGRGYGYTF. The CDR3 DNA reads as TGTGCCAGCAGTGAAGGGGGCGGCAGGGGCTATGGCTACACCTTC.

This clone appeared a few times. CDR3: CASSSPTGTRNFYEQYF. CDR3 coding DNA: TGTGCCAGCAGCTCCCCCACGGGGACTAGGAATTTCTACGAGCAGTACTTC. V usage is TRBV7-2 and J usage is TRBJ2-7, with 8 bases lining up with TRBD2. Trimming cost V 4 bases and J 3 bases; bases outside gene matches: 14. The CDR3 loop spans 17 amino acids. Germline CDR1 reads SGHTA; CDR2 reads FQGNSA.

CDR3 DNA: TGTGCCAGCAGCCCTGCACTGGGGATTTTCGGGACTTACAATGAGCAGTTCTTC. As protein: CASSPALGIFGTYNEQFF. The chain joins TRBV27 to TRBJ2-1; D possibly corresponds to TRBD2 (6 bases). Trimming shortened V by 6 bases and J by 4 bases, and 25 bases separated the two germline ends. The CDR3 loop spans 18 amino acids. Germline V gives CDR1 MNHEY, CDR2 SMNVEV (reference sequence).

The chain recombines TRBV5-4 with TRBJ2-2; D perhaps matches TRBD1 (5 bases). Trimming cost V 1 base and J 3 bases, with 16 bases left between them. The CDR3 covers 17 residues. CDR1 SGHNT and CDR2 YYREEE come from the germline V gene (reference sequence). The CDR3 here is CASSLTAGMLDTGELFF. The CDR3 coding sequence is TGTGCCAGCAGCTTGACGGCAGGGATGTTGGACACCGGGGAGCTGTTTTTT.

The chain carries TRBV11-2 and TRBJ1-2; D is ambiguous. This CDR3 is built from 15 residues. V gave up 4 bases and J gave up 2 bases, with 14 bases separating them. Germline values: CDR1 SGHAT, CDR2 FQNNGV. The CDR3 here is CASSSPRQRNYGYTF. CDR3 in DNA: TGTGCCAGCAGCTCCCCGAGACAACGGAACTATGGCTACACCTTC.

The chain couples TRBV3-1 (or the pseudogene TRBV3-2) to TRBJ2-7; 12 bases match TRBD2. The germline V gene encodes CDR1 LGHDT and CDR2 YNNKEL (reference sequence). This CDR3 contains 15 residues. V trimming: 5 bases; J trimming: 5 bases; junction bases outside the gene matches: 7. The CDR3 region has the DNA TGTGCCAGCAGCAACCTAGCGGGGGGGTCCCACGAGCAGTACTTC. Translation: CASSNLAGGSHEQYF.

This chain joins TRBV5-1 and TRBJ2-2; D is unresolved. CDR1 is SGHRS and CDR2 is YFSETQ in the germline V gene. This CDR3 is built from 14 residues. V was trimmed by 4 bases and J by 4 bases, leaving 11 bases between them. Here the CDR3 reads CASSSAVVTGELFF. DNA of the CDR3: TGCGCCAGCAGCAGCGCGGTAGTCACCGGGGAGCTGTTTTTT.